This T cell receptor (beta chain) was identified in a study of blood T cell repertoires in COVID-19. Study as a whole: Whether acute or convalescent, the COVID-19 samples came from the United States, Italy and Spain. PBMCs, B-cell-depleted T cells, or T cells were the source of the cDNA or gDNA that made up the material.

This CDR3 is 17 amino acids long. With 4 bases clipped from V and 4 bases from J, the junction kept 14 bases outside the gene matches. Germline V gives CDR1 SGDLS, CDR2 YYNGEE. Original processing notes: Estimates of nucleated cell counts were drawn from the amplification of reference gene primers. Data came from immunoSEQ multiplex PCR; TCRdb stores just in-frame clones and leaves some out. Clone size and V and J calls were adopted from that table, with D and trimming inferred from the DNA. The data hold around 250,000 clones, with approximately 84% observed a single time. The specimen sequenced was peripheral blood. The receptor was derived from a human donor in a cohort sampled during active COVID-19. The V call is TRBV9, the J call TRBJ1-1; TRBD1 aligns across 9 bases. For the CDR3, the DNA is TGTGCCAGCAGCCTCGGGACAGGGTCCCCTTCGAGCACTGAAGCTTTCTTT. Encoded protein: CASSLGTGSPSSTEAFF.